Shown below are 6 T cell receptor beta chains from a single sample sequenced in a study of blood T cell repertoires in COVID-19. Sequenced by immunoSEQ multiplex PCR; TCRdb stores in-frame clones only, minus some. The sample contains 150,000 to 200,000 clones, 70% to 90% of which appear only once. The source material was PBMCs or T cells enriched from blood (not recorded which). Every receptor here comes from a woman aged 18-29 years who had recovered from COVID-19.

J is TRBJ2-2 and V is TRBV9; the D is unclear. V gave up 4 bases and J gave up 7 bases, with 20 bases separating them. Germline V lookup: CDR1 SGDLS, CDR2 YYNGEE. The CDR3 is 16 amino acids. CDR3 sequence: CASSPQVALVVGELFF. CDR3 in DNA: TGTGCCAGCAGCCCCCAGGTGGCTCTGGTCGTCGGGGAGCTGTTTTTT.

The chain carries TRBV5-4 and TRBJ2-3; D may be TRBD2 (6 bases). Per germline, CDR1 SGHNT and CDR2 YYREEE (reference sequence). V lost 2 bases, J lost 4 bases, and 14 bases lay in between. The CDR3 is 15 amino acids. The CDR3, as DNA: TGTGCCAGCAGCTTAGGGCTAGCGTCGCCAGATACGCAGTATTTT. Translated: CASSLGLASPDTQYF. Full variable domain (missing parts from reference TRBV5-4 and TRBJ2-3): ETGVTQSPTHLIKTRGQQVTLRCSSQSGHNTVSWYQQALGQGPQFIFQYYREEENGRGNFPPRFSGLQFPNYSSELNVNALELDDSALYLCASSLGLASPDTQYFGPGTRLTVL.

This clone was detected once. This chain joins TRBV28 and TRBJ2-7; D may be TRBD1 (5 bases). Trimming took 5 bases from V and 2 from J, leaving 13 bases between them. The length of the CDR3 is 14 residues. CDR1 is MDHEN and CDR2 is SYDVKM in the germline V gene. The CDR3 region has the DNA TGTGCCAGCAGTCTGTCGGACATCGCCTACGAGCAGTACTTC. Amino acid sequence: CASSLSDIAYEQYF.

This chain uses TRBV27 with TRBJ2-5; tentative D call: TRBD1 (5 bases). The CDR3 runs to 13 residues. Germline V gene data show CDR1 as MNHEY and CDR2 as SMNVEV (reference sequence). The V and J ends lost 9 bases and 2 bases respectively, with 13 bases between them. CDR3 protein: CARGLYRQETQYF. Here the CDR3 DNA reads TGTGCCAGGGGCCTTTACAGGCAAGAGACCCAGTACTTC.

V gene TRBV28 combines with J gene TRBJ1-4, with D unresolved. The CDR3 consists of 18 residues. The germline gives CDR1 MDHEN, CDR2 SYDVKM. With 3 bases removed from V and 7 bases from J, the gap between germline ends came to 24 bases. The CDR3 region is CASSFIVELGGSSEKLFF. CDR3 nucleotides: TGTGCCAGCAGTTTTATTGTTGAATTGGGAGGATCGTCTGAAAAACTGTTTTTT.

The chain recombines TRBV7-9 with TRBJ2-1, with TRBD1 identical over 8 bases. The CDR3 runs to 15 residues. Germline loops: CDR1 SEHNR, CDR2 FQNEAQ (reference sequence). The V segment lost 5 bases and the J segment 6 bases; nucleotides outside the gene matches: 9. The CDR3 loop is CASSTGQGAPNEQFF. CDR3 in DNA: TGTGCCAGCAGCACAGGACAGGGAGCCCCCAATGAGCAGTTCTTC.